One T cell receptor beta chain is described in this entry. These data come from a study of cytomegalovirus exposure and HLA in healthy donors. Whole-study context: Among about 179 million T cells, an earlier analysis found 95 million to 140 million unique TCR beta sequences.

It was with 60 Vbeta and 13 Jbeta primers that the PCR ran. Profiling relied on immunoSEQ multiplex PCR, and the TCRdb table lists in-frame clones only, not all of them. The sample lists 100,000 to 150,000 clones; approximately 10% were seen once. V lost 5 bases and J 4 bases, leaving 9 bases between the germline ends. Germline values: CDR1 SEHNR, CDR2 FQNEAQ (reference sequence). The CDR3 runs to 12 residues. This rearrangement joins TRBV7-9 to TRBJ2-7; possible D gene TRBD2, 5 bases. This receptor was obtained from a woman aged 18-29 years in good health and CMV-seropositive. Sequencing was done on a sample of PBMCs. The CDR3 loop is CASSEGGYEQYF. CDR3 DNA: TGTGCCAGCAGCGAGGGTGGATACGAGCAGTACTTC.